These 14 T cell receptor beta chains were sequenced from one sample in a study of patients and donors after allogeneic stem cell transplantation. A single record per CDR3 protein comes from TCRdb applying MiXCR to the RT-PCR reads. The sample shows over 150,000 distinct CDR3 sequences, around 28% of them seen only once. Sample: blood, either unsorted or a sorted T cell fraction (not recorded which). The receptors stem from a human donor who was either an allogeneic HSCT recipient or a stem cell or donor lymphocyte infusion donor (not recorded which). It is not recorded whose cells these are; they may come from a transplant donor.

The CDR3 region is CASSYSIWYEQFF. The CDR3 DNA reads TGTGCCAGCAGTTACTCGATTTGGTATGAGCAGTTCTTC. This sequence joins TRBV6-2 or TRBV6-3 and TRBJ2-1; D remains ambiguous. The CDR3 consists of 13 residues. The germline gives CDR1 MNHEY, CDR2 SVGEGT. Trimming cost V 0 bases and J 8 bases, with 8 bases left between them.

This chain joins TRBV7-2 and TRBJ2-4, with D unresolved. The CDR3 runs 15 residues. The V end was cut by 2 bases, the J end by 3 bases, with 11 bases between. The germline V gene has CDR1 SGHTA and CDR2 FQGNSA. The CDR3 nucleotides read TGTGCCAGCAGCTTAACCCGGGTAGTCAAAAACATTCAGTACTTC. It codes for CASSLTRVVKNIQYF.

V and J are TRBV7-8 and TRBJ1-4, with D hard to call. V lost 5 bases and J lost 5, with 15 bases in between. From germline, CDR1 is SGHVS and CDR2 FQNEAQ. The CDR3 length is 15 residues. This CDR3 reads CASSPLDGRNEKLFF. CDR3 in DNA: TGTGCCAGCAGCCCATTAGACGGTCGGAATGAAAAACTGTTTTTT.

The V call is TRBV20-1, the J call TRBJ2-7; tentative D call: TRBD2 (6 bases). This CDR3 spans 14 amino acids. Germline V gene lookup returns CDR1 DFQATT and CDR2 SNEGSKA (reference sequence). The V and J ends lost 1 base and 2 bases respectively, with 12 bases between them. This CDR3 is CSARVSGTAYEQYF. The CDR3 DNA is TGCAGTGCTAGAGTTAGCGGAACAGCCTACGAGCAGTACTTC.

This clonotype was counted a few times. The gene calls are TRBV7-2 and TRBJ2-3, with D perhaps TRBD1 (5 bases). The CDR3 has 14 residues. Trimming cost V 5 bases and J 2 bases, with 11 bases left between them. Germline loops: CDR1 SGHTA, CDR2 FQGNSA. CDR3 loop: CASSPMTATDTQYF. The CDR3, as DNA: TGTGCCAGCAGCCCGATGACAGCCACAGATACGCAGTATTTT.

This clonotype was picked up a small number of times. V gene TRBV12-3 or TRBV12-4 combines with J gene TRBJ1-5; D is possibly TRBD1 (5 bases). This CDR3 has 13 residues. V lost 7 bases to trimming and J lost 4 bases, with 11 bases between them. In nucleotides, the CDR3 is TGTGCCAGCACTCTGTCAGGGAATCAGCCCCAGCATTTT. This encodes CASTLSGNQPQHF.

The rearrangement uses TRBV27 and TRBJ2-1; 12 positions match TRBD2. Germline lookup yields CDR1 MNHEY and CDR2 SMNVEV (reference sequence). CDR3 length equals 16 residues. V dropped 3 bases and J dropped 4; count of bases not matched to a gene: 4. The DNA of the CDR3 is TGTGCCAGCAGTTTTCTAGCGGGAGGGCCTTACAATGAGCAGTTCTTC. Protein: CASSFLAGGPYNEQFF.

The rearrangement joins TRBV20-1 to TRBJ2-4, with D tentatively TRBD1 (6 bases). Germline assignment: CDR1 DFQATT and CDR2 SNEGSKA (reference sequence). The CDR3 has 14 residues. V was trimmed by 5 bases and J by 0 bases, leaving 11 bases between them. CDR3 region: CSAGQLLAKNIQYF. CDR3 nucleotides: TGCAGTGCTGGACAGTTACTAGCCAAAAACATTCAGTACTTC.

V is TRBV5-1 and J is TRBJ2-5, with D possibly matching TRBD1 (6 bases). Germline values: CDR1 SGHRS, CDR2 YFSETQ. Trimming removed 1 base from V and 3 bases from J, with 10 bases in between. The CDR3 totals 14 residues. The CDR3 DNA sequence: TGCGCCAGCAGCTTGTTTTCAGGGGAAGAGACCCAGTACTTC. Its translation is CASSLFSGEETQYF.

There are a few counts of this clonotype. This chain uses TRBV20-1 with TRBJ1-4, with 8 bases aligning to TRBD1. V was clipped by 6 bases and J by 4 bases; unmatched bases: 7. Per the germline V gene, CDR1 is DFQATT and CDR2 is SNEGSKA (reference sequence). The CDR3 spans 14 residues. The CDR3 protein is CSARGDRLNEKLFF. CDR3 in DNA: TGCAGTGCGAGGGGGGACAGGCTTAATGAAAAACTGTTTTTT.

This clonotype has at least ten counts. This sequence joins TRBV27 and TRBJ1-1; D gene uncertain. Germline CDR1 reads MNHEY; CDR2 reads SMNVEV (reference sequence). Between the trimmed V and J ends, which lost 2 bases and 2 bases, there was a span of 9 bases. This CDR3 contains 14 residues. As DNA, the CDR3 is TGTGCCAGCAGTTTACGCAGTTCAAACACTGAAGCTTTCTTT. Translation gives CASSLRSSNTEAFF.

This clonotype was seen many times. This chain joins TRBV6-6 and TRBJ1-1; TRBD1 aligns across 7 bases. The CDR3 is made up of 13 amino acids. Germline V gene data show CDR1 as MNHNY and CDR2 as SVGAGI (reference sequence). The J segment lost 1 base and the V segment lost 7 bases, leaving 3 bases of the junction unmatched. In DNA, the CDR3 is TGTGCCAGCACCCGACAGGGGAACACTGAAGCTTTCTTT. This encodes CASTRQGNTEAFF.

The chain employs TRBV4-3 and TRBJ2-7; 12 bases are shared with TRBD2. In germline, CDR1 is LGHNA, CDR2 YSLEER. There are 15 residues in the CDR3. Losses at the gene ends were 0 bases for V and 11 bases for J; bases not matched to a gene: 8. In DNA, the CDR3 is TGCGCCAGCAGCCAAGATGGACTAGCGGGAATATCCAAGTACTTC. Its translation is CASSQDGLAGISKYF.

This chain uses TRBV18 with TRBJ2-1; 9 bases fit TRBD1. This CDR3 comprises 15 residues. With V trimmed by 4 bases and J by 4 bases, 5 bases remained unmatched. Looked up from germline, CDR1 is KGHSH and CDR2 is LQKENI. The DNA for the CDR3 is TGTGCCAGCTCACTAGGACAGGGGACATACAATGAGCAGTTCTTC. Amino acids: CASSLGQGTYNEQFF.